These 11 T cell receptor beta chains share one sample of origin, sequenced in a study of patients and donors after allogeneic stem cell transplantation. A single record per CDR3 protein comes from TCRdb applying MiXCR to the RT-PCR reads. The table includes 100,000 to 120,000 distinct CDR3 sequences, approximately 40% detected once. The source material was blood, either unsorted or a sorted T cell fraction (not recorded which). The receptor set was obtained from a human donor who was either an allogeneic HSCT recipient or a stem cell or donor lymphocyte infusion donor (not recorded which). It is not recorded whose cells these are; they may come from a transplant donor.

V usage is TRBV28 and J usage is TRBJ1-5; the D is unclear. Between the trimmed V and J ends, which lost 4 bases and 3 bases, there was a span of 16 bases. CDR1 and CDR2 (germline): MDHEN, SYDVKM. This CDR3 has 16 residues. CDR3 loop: CASSSLGWGNNQPQHF. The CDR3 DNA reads TGTGCCAGCAGTTCCCTTGGCTGGGGAAACAATCAGCCCCAGCATTTT.

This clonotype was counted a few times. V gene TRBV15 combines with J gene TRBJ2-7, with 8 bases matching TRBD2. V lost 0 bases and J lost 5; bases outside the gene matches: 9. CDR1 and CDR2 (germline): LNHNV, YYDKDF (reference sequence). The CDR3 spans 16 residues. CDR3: CATSREFAGGGDEQYF. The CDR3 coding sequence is TGTGCCACCAGCAGAGAATTTGCGGGAGGAGGAGACGAGCAGTACTTC. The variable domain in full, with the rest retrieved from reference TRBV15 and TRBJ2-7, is DAMVIQNPRYQVTQFGKPVTLSCSQTLNHNVMYWYQQKSSQAPKLLFHYYDKDFNNEADTPDNFQSRRPNTSFCFLDIRSPGLGDTAMYLCATSREFAGGGDEQYFGPGTRLTVT.

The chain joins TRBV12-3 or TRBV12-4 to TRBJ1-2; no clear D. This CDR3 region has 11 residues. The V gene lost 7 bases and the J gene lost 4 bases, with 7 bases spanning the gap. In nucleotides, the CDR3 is TGTGCCAGCACTTTGAGCTATGGCTACACCTTC. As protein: CASTLSYGYTF.

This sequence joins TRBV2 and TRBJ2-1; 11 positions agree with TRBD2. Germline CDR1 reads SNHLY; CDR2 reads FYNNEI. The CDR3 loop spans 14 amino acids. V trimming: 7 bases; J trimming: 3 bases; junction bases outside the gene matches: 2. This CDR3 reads CASMGTSGYNEQFF. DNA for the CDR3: TGTGCCAGCATGGGGACTAGCGGCTACAATGAGCAGTTCTTC.

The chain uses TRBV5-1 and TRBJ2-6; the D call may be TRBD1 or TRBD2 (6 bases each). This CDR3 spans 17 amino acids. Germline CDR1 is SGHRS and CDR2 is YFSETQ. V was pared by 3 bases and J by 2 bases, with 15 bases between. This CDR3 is CASSYTGTPPGANVLTF. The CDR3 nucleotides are TGCGCCAGCAGCTACACAGGGACTCCACCTGGGGCCAACGTCCTGACTTTC.

The DNA of the CDR3 is TGTGCCAGCAGTTACCCCCTCGGGACAGGGTACTACGAGCAGTACTTC. It encodes CASSYPLGTGYYEQYF. The rearrangement uses TRBV6-6 and TRBJ2-7; 9 nucleotides agree with TRBD1. J lost 3 bases, V lost 2 bases, and 8 bases had no gene match. Looked up from germline, CDR1 is MNHNY and CDR2 is SVGAGI (reference sequence). CDR3 length equals 16 residues.

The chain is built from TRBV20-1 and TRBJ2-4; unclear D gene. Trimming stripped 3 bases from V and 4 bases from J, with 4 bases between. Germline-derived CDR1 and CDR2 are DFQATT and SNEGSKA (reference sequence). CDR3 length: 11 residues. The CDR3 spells CSASEKNIQYF. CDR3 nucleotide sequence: TGCAGTGCTAGCGAGAAAAACATTCAGTACTTC.

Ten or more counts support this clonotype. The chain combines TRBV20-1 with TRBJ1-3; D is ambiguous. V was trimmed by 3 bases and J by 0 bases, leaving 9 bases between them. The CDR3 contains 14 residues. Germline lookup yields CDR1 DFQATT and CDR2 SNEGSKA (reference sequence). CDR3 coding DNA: TGCAGTGCTAGCTCCGCCACCTCTGGAAACACCATATATTTT. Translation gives CSASSATSGNTIYF.

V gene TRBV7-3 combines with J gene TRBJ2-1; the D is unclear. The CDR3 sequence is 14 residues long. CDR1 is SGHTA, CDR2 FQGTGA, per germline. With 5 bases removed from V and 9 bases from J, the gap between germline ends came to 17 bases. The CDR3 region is CASSPGPSWGEQFF. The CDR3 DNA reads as TGTGCCAGCAGCCCTGGACCAAGCTGGGGTGAGCAGTTCTTC. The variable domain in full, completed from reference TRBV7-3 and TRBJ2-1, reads GAGVSQTPSNKVTEKGKYVELRCDPISGHTALYWYRQSLGQGPEFLIYFQGTGAADDSGLPNDRFFAVRPEGSVSTLKIQRTERGDSAVYLCASSPGPSWGEQFFGPGTRLTVL.

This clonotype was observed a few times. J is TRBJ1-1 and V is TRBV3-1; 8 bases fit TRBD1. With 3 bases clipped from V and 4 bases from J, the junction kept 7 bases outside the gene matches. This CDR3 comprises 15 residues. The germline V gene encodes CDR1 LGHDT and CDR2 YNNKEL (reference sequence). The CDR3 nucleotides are TGTGCCAGCAGCCACAGGACAGGGAAGGCCACTGAAGCTTTCTTT. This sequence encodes CASSHRTGKATEAFF.

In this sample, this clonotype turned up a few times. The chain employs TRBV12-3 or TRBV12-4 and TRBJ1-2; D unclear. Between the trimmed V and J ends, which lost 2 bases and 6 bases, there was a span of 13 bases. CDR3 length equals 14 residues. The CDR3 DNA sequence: TGTGCCAGCAGTTTATCCCCATTACGGCATGGCTACACCTTC. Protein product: CASSLSPLRHGYTF.